Presented here are 31 T cell receptor beta chains from one specimen sequenced in a study of long-term antiretroviral therapy in people with HIV. Investigators performed immunoSEQ version v3.0 at survey level. Generated by immunoSEQ multiplex PCR, the TCRdb table keeps only in-frame clones and is missing some. The data contain 25,000 to 35,000 clones, roughly 90% of them seen just once; the ten biggest clones take up 3.6%. The sequences come from unsorted PBMCs, collected 1.8 years after starting antiretroviral therapy. The origin of the receptors is a woman aged 18-29 years with HIV.

This chain connects TRBV5-8 to TRBJ2-4; D is possibly TRBD2 (6 bases). Germline V gene lookup returns CDR1 SGHTS and CDR2 YDEGEE. V gave up 2 bases and J gave up 0 bases, with 24 bases separating them. The CDR3 is 20 amino acids. The CDR3 bases are TGTGCCAGCAGCTTCTTACTACTAGCCCACGAGGACTTAGCCAAAAACATTCAGTACTTC. The encoded protein is CASSFLLLAHEDLAKNIQYF.

For this clone: The junction shows a germline mismatch at one end, possibly a read error. The chain combines TRBV6-6 with TRBJ2-7; 9 bases map to TRBD1. The germline gives CDR1 MNHNY, CDR2 SVGAGI (reference sequence). The CDR3 is made up of 12 amino acids. CDR3 in amino acids: CASSYPSGQGNF. CDR3 DNA sequence: TGTGCCAGCAGTTACCCCTCCGGACAGGGGAACTTC.

This clone was picked up one time. The chain employs TRBV2 and TRBJ2-7; D is ambiguous. The germline V gene encodes CDR1 SNHLY and CDR2 FYNNEI. V lost 4 bases and J lost 2, with 9 bases in between. This CDR3 contains 13 residues. DNA for the CDR3: TGTGCCAGCAGTGTTGGCTGGACCTACGAGCAGTACTTC. Translated: CASSVGWTYEQYF.

With regard to this clone: One junction end disagrees with the germline gene, perhaps due to a read error. The V gene is TRBV11-2, the J gene TRBJ2-7, with 8 positions matching TRBD2. The CDR3 totals 16 residues. Germline loops: CDR1 SGHAT, CDR2 FQNNGV. The DNA of the CDR3 is TGTGTCAGCAGCTTAGATTTGAGCGGGAGATACTACGAGCAGTACTTC. It specifies CVSSLDLSGRYYEQYF.

The gene calls are TRBV6-5 and TRBJ1-1; tentative D call: TRBD1 (5 bases). Germline V gives CDR1 MNHEY, CDR2 SVGAGI. The V end lost 2 bases, the J end lost 3 bases, and 10 bases lay between the germline ends. CDR3 length equals 14 residues. The CDR3 protein is CASSYAGTDTEAFF. In nucleotides, the CDR3 is TGTGCCAGCAGTTACGCGGGGACGGACACTGAAGCTTTCTTT.

The V gene is TRBV5-4, the J gene TRBJ2-5; D not certain. This CDR3 has 15 amino acids. Trimming shortened V by 0 bases and J by 9 bases, and 18 bases separated the two germline ends. Germline-derived CDR1 and CDR2 are SGHNT and YYREEE (reference sequence). The CDR3 sequence is CASSLDSFNSGPQYF. The CDR3 DNA is TGTGCCAGCAGCTTGGACAGCTTCAACTCCGGACCCCAGTACTTC.

This clone has just a few counts. The gene calls are TRBV6-5 and TRBJ1-2; 9 bases are shared with TRBD1. Germline values: CDR1 MNHEY, CDR2 SVGAGI. J lost 4 bases, V lost 0 bases, and 0 bases had no gene match. This CDR3 comprises 14 residues. CDR3 residues: CASSYSTGGYGYTF. DNA of the CDR3: TGTGCCAGCAGTTACTCGACAGGGGGCTATGGCTACACCTTC.

The gene calls are TRBV7-8 and TRBJ2-4; D gene uncertain. This CDR3 has 16 amino acids. Trimming removed 8 bases at V and 0 bases at J, with 17 bases between. Looked up from germline, CDR1 is SGHVS and CDR2 is FQNEAQ. The CDR3 here is CASGEKAFLAKNIQYF. CDR3 sequence (DNA): TGTGCCAGCGGGGAAAAAGCGTTCCTAGCCAAAAACATTCAGTACTTC.

The chain joins TRBV6-4 to TRBJ1-1; TRBD1 agrees at 7 bases. V trimming: 3 bases; J trimming: 5 bases; junction bases outside the gene matches: 6. Germline V gene lookup returns CDR1 MRHNA and CDR2 SNTAGT. The CDR3 contains 14 residues. The CDR3 nucleotides are TGTGCCAGCAGTGAAACAGGGGAGCAGACTGAAGCTTTCTTT. Protein: CASSETGEQTEAFF.

This sequence joins TRBV5-1 and TRBJ2-5; TRBD1 agrees at 7 bases. The V gene's germline CDR1 is SGHRS and CDR2 YFSETQ. The CDR3 sequence is 14 residues long. Germline trimming cut 3 bases from V and 3 bases from J; bases unmatched to any gene: 5. In DNA, the CDR3 is TGCGCCAGCAGCTCCCGACAGGGAGAAGAGACCCAGTACTTC. Amino acids: CASSSRQGEETQYF.

The J gene is TRBJ1-4, the V gene TRBV15; the D is unclear. Germline CDR1 reads LNHNV; CDR2 reads YYDKDF (reference sequence). With 0 bases removed from V and 16 bases from J, the gap between germline ends came to 24 bases. This CDR3 contains 16 residues. The CDR3 reads CATSREQPGQDAEGFF. The CDR3, as DNA: TGTGCCACCAGCAGAGAACAGCCGGGCCAGGACGCAGAAGGGTTTTTT.

The V call is TRBV9, the J call TRBJ2-4; perhaps D is TRBD1 or TRBD2 (6 bases each). V lost 3 bases and J 7 bases, leaving 17 bases between the germline ends. This CDR3 contains 15 residues. Germline V CDR1 and CDR2: SGDLS, YYNGEE. In nucleotides, the CDR3 is TGTGCCAGCAGCGCTAAGGGGGGCGCGGGGAACATTCAGTACTTC. It yields the protein CASSAKGGAGNIQYF.

This clone came up a few times. The sample contains more than one DNA sequence encoding this CDR3. The rearrangement uses TRBV7-8 and TRBJ2-7; 9 bases match TRBD1. Germline V CDR1 and CDR2: SGHVS, FQNEAQ. The length of the CDR3 is 15 residues. The ends lost 5 bases at V and 0 bases at J; junction bases unmatched: 5. CDR3 sequence: CASSPGQGPSYEQYF. In nucleotides, the CDR3 is TGTGCCAGCAGCCCGGGACAGGGACCCTCCTACGAGCAGTACTTC.

The gene calls are TRBV7-9 and TRBJ2-5, with 7 bases fitting TRBD1. Germline V gives CDR1 SEHNR, CDR2 FQNEAQ (reference sequence). This CDR3 comprises 15 residues. The ends lost 5 bases at V and 1 base at J; junction bases unmatched: 7. The CDR3 is CASSRLGGPQETQYF. The CDR3 DNA is TGTGCCAGCAGCCGATTAGGGGGCCCCCAAGAGACCCAGTACTTC.

The rearrangement uses TRBV10-2 and TRBJ2-7; 9 positions match TRBD2. The CDR3 totals 17 residues. Germline CDR1 reads WSHSY; CDR2 reads SAAADI. Losses at the gene ends were 2 bases for V and 0 bases for J; bases not matched to a gene: 8. CDR3 in amino acids: CASSEPGLATVSYEQYF. Written as DNA, the CDR3 is TGCGCCAGCAGTGAGCCGGGACTAGCCACCGTCTCCTACGAGCAGTACTTC.

The V and J genes are TRBV9 and TRBJ2-7; D not resolved. This CDR3 region has 14 residues. V gave up 0 bases and J gave up 3 bases, with 10 bases separating them. Germline lookup yields CDR1 SGDLS and CDR2 YYNGEE. The CDR3 reads CASSVGEPNYEQYF. The CDR3 DNA is TGTGCCAGCAGCGTAGGCGAACCAAACTACGAGCAGTACTTC.

The chain joins TRBV14 to TRBJ1-1; tentatively, D is TRBD1 (5 bases). The V end was cut by 4 bases, the J end by 1 base, with 10 bases between. CDR3 length: 14 residues. CDR1 and CDR2 from the germline V gene are SGHDN and FVKESK. The CDR3 DNA reads as TGTGCCAGCAGCCGACAGACAGAGAACACTGAAGCTTTCTTT. It encodes CASSRQTENTEAFF.

The V call is TRBV4-3, the J call TRBJ1-1; 7 nucleotides agree with TRBD1. Germline values: CDR1 LGHNA, CDR2 YSLEER. Trimming cost V 3 bases and J 6 bases; bases outside gene matches: 7. The CDR3 runs 14 residues. In nucleotides, the CDR3 is TGCGCCAGCAGCCACGACAGGGTGGGACCTGAAGCTTTCTTT. Amino acid sequence: CASSHDRVGPEAFF.

DNA for the CDR3: TGTGCCAGCAGCTATAGCGGGACCTTCTCCTACGAGCAGTACTTC. This gives the protein CASSYSGTFSYEQYF. The V gene is TRBV5-4, the J gene TRBJ2-7; 8 nucleotides align to TRBD2. This CDR3 region has 15 residues. The J segment lost 0 bases and the V segment lost 3 bases, leaving 5 bases of the junction unmatched. Germline CDR1 and CDR2: SGHNT and YYREEE (reference sequence).

This clone was found once. This chain joins TRBV7-9 and TRBJ1-4; no reliable D call. Between the trimmed V and J ends, which lost 1 base and 8 bases, there was a span of 11 bases. This CDR3 region has 14 residues. Germline CDR1 is SEHNR and CDR2 is FQNEAQ (reference sequence). CDR3 in amino acids: CASSLGGGGEKLFF. CDR3 in DNA: TGTGCCAGCAGCTTAGGTGGAGGCGGCGAAAAACTGTTTTTT.

The V gene is TRBV27, the J gene TRBJ2-2; 11 nucleotides agree with TRBD2. CDR3 length: 19 residues. V was clipped by 5 bases and J by 4 bases; unmatched bases: 15. Germline values: CDR1 MNHEY, CDR2 SMNVEV (reference sequence). The CDR3 bases are TGTGCCAGCAGTACCATCCTACTAGCGGGAGAACGATCCACCGGGGAGCTGTTTTTT. Amino acid sequence: CASSTILLAGERSTGELFF.

The gene calls are TRBV7-3 and TRBJ2-1; the match to TRBD2 covers 12 bases. The CDR3 contains 15 residues. Trimming cost V 5 bases and J 3 bases; bases outside gene matches: 2. Looked up from germline, CDR1 is SGHTA and CDR2 is FQGTGA. The CDR3 DNA is TGTGCCAGCAGCCGACTAGCGGGAGACTACAATGAGCAGTTCTTC. Translated: CASSRLAGDYNEQFF.

This chain connects TRBV28 to TRBJ1-4; 11 bases match TRBD1. Trimming cost V 6 bases and J 7 bases; bases outside gene matches: 7. Germline lookup yields CDR1 MDHEN and CDR2 SYDVKM. This CDR3 is 15 amino acids long. CDR3 coding DNA: TGTGCCAGCAGCCAACAAGGGACAGGGGGTGAAAAACTGTTTTTT. As protein: CASSQQGTGGEKLFF.

The chain joins TRBV7-9 to TRBJ2-7; D gene uncertain. This CDR3 is built from 13 residues. Trimming removed 7 bases at V and 4 bases at J, with 14 bases between. Germline-derived CDR1 and CDR2 are SEHNR and FQNEAQ (reference sequence). The CDR3 nucleotides read TGTGCCAGCAACCCATCGTCAGTATACGAGCAGTACTTC. It encodes CASNPSSVYEQYF.

The CDR3 DNA follows: TGTGCCAGAAGCCCCAGGGTTAGCAATCAGCCCCAGCATTTT. This codes for CARSPRVSNQPQHF. The V and J genes are TRBV5-3 and TRBJ1-5, with TRBD1 as a possible D gene (5 bases). TRBV5-3 counts as an open reading frame of uncertain function. This CDR3 has 14 residues. V was shortened by 4 bases and J by 0 bases, with 8 bases between the two germline ends.

This chain links TRBV9 with TRBJ2-5, with 15 bases aligning to TRBD2. The junction had 2 bases not matched to a gene; V was cut back by 2 bases and J by 3 bases. Germline lookup yields CDR1 SGDLS and CDR2 YYNGEE. CDR3 length: 16 residues. The CDR3 DNA reads as TGTGCCAGCAGCGTGGGACTAGCGGGAGGAGAAGAGACCCAGTACTTC. This translates into CASSVGLAGGEETQYF.

This chain uses TRBV7-9 with TRBJ1-5; TRBD1 agrees at 8 bases. V was pared by 4 bases and J by 4 bases, with 9 bases of the junction left unmatched. This CDR3 has 16 residues. Germline V lookup: CDR1 SEHNR, CDR2 FQNEAQ (reference sequence). For the CDR3, the DNA is TGTGCCAGCAGCTCAGGGCGGACAGGGAGTAATCAGCCCCAGCATTTT. This sequence encodes CASSSGRTGSNQPQHF.

This chain uses TRBV7-2 with TRBJ2-3, with D possibly being TRBD1 (6 bases). V dropped 2 bases and J dropped 7 bases, with 10 bases sitting between them. The CDR3 totals 13 residues. Germline CDR1 reads SGHTA; CDR2 reads FQGNSA. CDR3 DNA: TGTGCCAGCAGCTTAAATCAGGGGAATACGCAGTATTTT. It is translated as CASSLNQGNTQYF.

The chain links TRBV28 to TRBJ2-1, with TRBD2 identical over 16 bases. Germline-derived CDR1 and CDR2 are MDHEN and SYDVKM. The V and J ends lost 9 bases and 6 bases, in that order; junction bases with no gene match: 14. This CDR3 spans 18 amino acids. The CDR3 DNA sequence: TGTGCCAGTCATCCGGGACTAGCGGGAGGGCCGCGCGTCAATGAGCAGTTCTTC. Translating it yields CASHPGLAGGPRVNEQFF.

The chain links TRBV5-3 to TRBJ1-2; D remains unclear. TRBV5-3 counts as an open reading frame of uncertain function. The V and J ends lost 1 base and 5 bases respectively, with 18 bases between them. The CDR3 loop spans 16 amino acids. The CDR3 spells CARSLSSAEANYGYTF. The CDR3, as DNA: TGTGCCAGAAGCTTGTCCTCGGCGGAGGCAAATTATGGCTACACCTTC.

The V gene is TRBV4-3, the J gene TRBJ1-5; D unclear. Looked up from germline, CDR1 is LGHNA and CDR2 is YSLEER. Between the trimmed V and J ends, which lost 0 bases and 4 bases, there was a span of 10 bases. The CDR3 extends over 15 amino acids. The CDR3 DNA is TGCGCCAGCAGCCAAGATCTTTCCGGGAATCAGCCCCAGCATTTT. Protein sequence: CASSQDLSGNQPQHF.